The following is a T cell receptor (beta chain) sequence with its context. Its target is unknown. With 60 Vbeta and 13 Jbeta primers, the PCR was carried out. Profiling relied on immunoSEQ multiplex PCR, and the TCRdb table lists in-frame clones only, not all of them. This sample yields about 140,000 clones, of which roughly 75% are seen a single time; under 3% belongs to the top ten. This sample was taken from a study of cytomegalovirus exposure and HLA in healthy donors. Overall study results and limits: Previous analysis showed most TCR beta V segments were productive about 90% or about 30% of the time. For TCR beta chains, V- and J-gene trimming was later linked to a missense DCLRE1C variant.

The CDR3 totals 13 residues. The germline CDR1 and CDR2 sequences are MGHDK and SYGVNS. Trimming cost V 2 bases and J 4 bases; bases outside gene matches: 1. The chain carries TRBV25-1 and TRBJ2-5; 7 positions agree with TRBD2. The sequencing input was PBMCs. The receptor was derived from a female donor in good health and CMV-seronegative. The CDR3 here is CASSEAGAETQYF. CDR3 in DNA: TGTGCCAGCAGTGAAGCGGGAGCAGAGACCCAGTACTTC.